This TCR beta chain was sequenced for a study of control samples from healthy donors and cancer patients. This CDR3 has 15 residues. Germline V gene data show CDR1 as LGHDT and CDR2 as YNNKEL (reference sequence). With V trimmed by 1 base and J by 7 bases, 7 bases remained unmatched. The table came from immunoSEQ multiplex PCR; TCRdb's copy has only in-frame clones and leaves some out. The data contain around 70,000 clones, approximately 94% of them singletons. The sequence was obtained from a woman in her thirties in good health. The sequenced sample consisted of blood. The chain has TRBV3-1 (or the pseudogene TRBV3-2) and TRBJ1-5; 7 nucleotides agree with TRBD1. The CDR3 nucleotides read TGTGCCAGCAGCCAAGGCCAGGACAGGTTCCAGCCCCAGCATTTT. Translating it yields CASSQGQDRFQPQHF.